The 18 T cell receptor beta chains given below trace back to one sample, sequenced in a study of T cell repertoires in cytomegalovirus infection. TCRdb redid the calling of the reads with MiXCR, one entry per CDR3 protein. The table shows around 770,000 distinct CDR3 sequences, with roughly 28% occurring only once. Antigens of these TCRs are unknown. The sample here was cultured CD8+ T cells from PBMCs, taken from culture after CMV antigen stimulation. Receptors originate from a human donor in good health (CMV status not recorded). Some clones in this sample may be carry-over from other donors' samples.

The chain employs TRBV12-3 or TRBV12-4 and TRBJ1-2; D possibly corresponds to TRBD1 (5 bases). Between the trimmed V and J ends, which lost 1 base and 6 bases, there was a span of 15 bases. The CDR3 totals 15 residues. The CDR3 DNA reads as TGTGCCAGCAGTTTAGGCCCAGGGACGAAGGATGGCTACACCTTC. Amino acid sequence: CASSLGPGTKDGYTF.

This clonotype has more than one count but fewer than ten. V usage is TRBV7-9 and J usage is TRBJ1-2, with TRBD1 as a possible D gene (5 bases). V was shortened by 4 bases and J by 2 bases, with 14 bases between the two germline ends. CDR1 is SEHNR and CDR2 is FQNEAQ in the germline V gene (reference sequence). The CDR3 consists of 15 residues. CDR3 sequence: CASSSGDEGNYGYTF. CDR3 sequence (DNA): TGTGCCAGCAGCTCCGGGGACGAGGGGAACTATGGCTACACCTTC.

Ten or more counts support this clonotype. The rearrangement joins TRBV7-8 to TRBJ2-3, with 9 bases matching TRBD2. Germline trimming cut 2 bases from V and 6 bases from J; bases unmatched to any gene: 3. CDR1 is SGHVS and CDR2 is FQNEAQ in the germline V gene. The length of the CDR3 is 14 residues. The CDR3 bases are TGTGCCAGCAGCTTAAGCGGGGGGCGGGATACGCAGTATTTT. Its translation is CASSLSGGRDTQYF.

Of note for this clonotype: Germline is not matched at one junction end, which may reflect a read error. The J gene is TRBJ2-5, the V gene TRBV7-7; D tentatively fits TRBD1 or TRBD2 (5 bases each). CDR1 is SSHAT and CDR2 is FNYEAQ in the germline V gene (reference sequence). The CDR3 is 14 residues long. As DNA, the CDR3 is TGTGCTAGCAGCTTAGTAGTTGGGGGAGAGACCCAGTACTTC. Its translation is CASSLVVGGETQYF. The full variable domain, its missing parts supplied by reference TRBV7-7 and TRBJ2-5, is GAGVSQSPRYKVTKRGQDVTLRCDPISSHATLYWYQQALGQGPEFLTYFNYEAQPDKSGLPSDRFSAERPEGSISTLTIQRTEQRDSAMYRCASSLVVGGETQYFGPGTRLLVL.

This clonotype was observed a few times. V and J are TRBV4-1 and TRBJ2-3; D is uncertain. V lost 0 bases and J lost 2, with 9 bases in between. The V gene's germline CDR1 is MGHRA and CDR2 YSYEKL. The CDR3 sequence is 15 residues long. The CDR3 is CASSQERQNTDTQYF. CDR3 coding DNA: TGCGCCAGCAGCCAAGAGCGTCAGAACACAGATACGCAGTATTTT.

This clonotype was detected a few times. The V and J genes are TRBV6-1 and TRBJ2-7, with 9 nucleotides matching TRBD1. The CDR3 has 15 amino acids. Germline values: CDR1 MNHNS, CDR2 SASEGT. V shed 6 bases, J shed 3 bases, and the junction held 9 bases outside the gene matches. This CDR3 reads CASRKETGGGYEQYF. CDR3 in DNA: TGTGCCAGCAGAAAAGAGACAGGGGGGGGCTACGAGCAGTACTTC.

In this sample, this clonotype turned up a few times. V is TRBV12-3 or TRBV12-4 and J is TRBJ1-1, with unresolved D. The V gene lost 4 bases and the J gene lost 0 bases, with 6 bases spanning the gap. The CDR3 sequence is 13 residues long. The CDR3 DNA is TGTGCCAGCAGTTACGAACTGAACACTGAAGCTTTCTTT. This encodes CASSYELNTEAFF.

This clonotype was seen only a few times. The chain recombines TRBV6-5 with TRBJ2-2; D gene unclear. Trimming left V 3 bases short and J 1 base short, with 6 bases between. This CDR3 region has 14 residues. Per germline, CDR1 MNHEY and CDR2 SVGAGI. CDR3 sequence reads: CASSYTMNTGELFF. DNA for the CDR3: TGTGCCAGCAGTTATACAATGAACACCGGGGAGCTGTTTTTT.

In its sample, this clonotype was seen a few times. V and J are TRBV5-8 and TRBJ2-5, with 8 bases matching TRBD1. The trim removed 5 bases at V and 6 bases at J, leaving 15 bases unmatched. The CDR3 extends over 16 amino acids. Germline V gene data show CDR1 as SGHTS and CDR2 as YDEGEE. The CDR3 protein is CASRGPGQGTYKTQYF. The CDR3 DNA follows: TGTGCCAGCAGGGGTCCCGGACAGGGTACTTATAAGACCCAGTACTTC.

The chain carries TRBV19 and TRBJ1-1; D gene unclear. V shed 1 base and J shed 3 bases, with 9 bases lying between them. There are 14 residues in the CDR3. The germline V gene encodes CDR1 LNHDA and CDR2 SQIVND (reference sequence). The CDR3 spells CASSIGLPDTEAFF. For the CDR3, the DNA is TGTGCCAGTAGTATAGGTTTGCCGGACACTGAAGCTTTCTTT.

The CDR3 DNA follows: TGTGCCAGCAGCCTAATCGTACCCGGGACAGGGCGAGGAGGCTACACCTTC. The encoded protein is CASSLIVPGTGRGGYTF. The chain couples TRBV7-8 to TRBJ1-2, with TRBD1 identical over 9 bases. This CDR3 spans 17 amino acids. J was trimmed by 8 bases and V by 5 bases; bases with no gene match: 18. Germline CDR1 reads SGHVS; CDR2 reads FQNEAQ. The whole variable domain, filled in from reference TRBV7-8 and TRBJ1-2, reads GAGVSQSPRYKVAKRGQDVALRCDPISGHVSLFWYQQALGQGPEFLTYFQNEAQLDKSGLPSDRFFAERPEGSVSTLKIQRTQQEDSAVYLCASSLIVPGTGRGGYTFGSGTRLTVV.

This clonotype has a handful of counts. This chain connects TRBV27 to TRBJ1-1, with D perhaps matching TRBD1 (5 bases). Germline CDR1 is MNHEY and CDR2 is SMNVEV (reference sequence). The CDR3 is made up of 12 amino acids. Trimming removed 5 bases at V and 12 bases at J, with 16 bases between. The CDR3 nucleotides read TGTGCCAGCAGTACTGGGACCGGCGGAACTTTCTTT. It yields the protein CASSTGTGGTFF.

This chain links TRBV2 with TRBJ1-3; D call uncertain. Germline-derived CDR1 and CDR2 are SNHLY and FYNNEI. The V end was cut by 1 base, the J end by 8 bases, with 15 bases between. This CDR3 has 15 amino acids. CDR3 bases: TGTGCCAGCAGTGAAGTCGGCGTCCTCCCGGACACCATATATTTT. Protein: CASSEVGVLPDTIYF.

The gene calls are TRBV29-1 and TRBJ2-7; D gene uncertain. Germline V gives CDR1 SQVTM, CDR2 ANQGSEA. V lost 2 bases and J lost 1, with 9 bases in between. CDR3 size: 13 residues. The DNA of the CDR3 is TGCAGCGTTGAATTTGGGTCATCCTACGAGCAGTACTTC. Its translation is CSVEFGSSYEQYF.

This clonotype has a count of ten or more. The chain carries TRBV7-6 and TRBJ2-5, with D tentatively TRBD1 or TRBD2 (5 bases each). The V gene's germline CDR1 is SGHVS and CDR2 FNYEAQ. The CDR3 spans 14 residues. V was trimmed by 1 base and J by 5 bases, leaving 11 bases between them. In DNA, the CDR3 is TGTGCCAGCAGCTTAGTGGGGGTGCGGGAGACCCAGTACTTC. Its translation is CASSLVGVRETQYF.

The chain couples TRBV27 to TRBJ2-7, with D perhaps TRBD2 (6 bases). Germline CDR1 is MNHEY and CDR2 is SMNVEV (reference sequence). Trimming stripped 0 bases from V and 4 bases from J, with 13 bases between. The CDR3 covers 15 residues. CDR3 in amino acids: CASSLSGTAIYEQYV. CDR3 in DNA: TGTGCCAGCAGTTTATCTGGGACTGCAATATACGAGCAGTACGTC.

The sample holds a few counts of this clonotype. The chain recombines TRBV6-2 or TRBV6-3 with TRBJ2-1, with 8 bases identical to TRBD2. V lost 3 bases, J lost 0 bases, and 7 bases stayed unmatched. Germline assignment: CDR1 MNHEY and CDR2 SVGEGT. The CDR3 runs 17 residues. CDR3 protein: CASSYPTSVTSYNEQFF. The CDR3 DNA reads as TGTGCCAGCAGTTATCCGACTAGCGTGACCTCCTACAATGAGCAGTTCTTC.

This sequence joins TRBV29-1 and TRBJ2-3; 7 nucleotides line up with TRBD1. CDR3 length: 14 residues. Losses at the gene ends were 2 bases for V and 0 bases for J; bases not matched to a gene: 2. The V gene's germline CDR1 is SQVTM and CDR2 ANQGSEA. CDR3 DNA: TGCAGCGTTGAAAGGGGGCCTAGCACAGATACGCAGTATTTT. As protein: CSVERGPSTDTQYF.